This paragraph covers one T cell receptor beta chain sequence. Its antigen is undetermined. These data come from a study of yellow fever vaccine responses in identical twins. Points from the study as a whole: Twins reportedly had a vaccine T cell response that seemed partly convergent, partly personalized.

The CDR3 is 17 amino acids. CDR1 and CDR2 from the germline V gene are KGHSH and LQKENI. V lost 3 bases and J 1 base, leaving 13 bases between the germline ends. TCRdb processed the RT-PCR reads anew with MiXCR; each CDR3 protein has one entry. The data contain around 20,000 distinct CDR3 sequences, less than 70% of them singletons. The rearrangement joins TRBV18 to TRBJ2-6, with a possible D match to TRBD2 (6 bases). The clonotype originates from a woman under 30 who received the yellow fever vaccine. Sample: T cells from blood (PBMCs), unsorted or a sorted subset (not recorded which), taken before or after yellow fever vaccination (not recorded which). The CDR3 DNA follows: TGTGCCAGCTCACCCAAAAACGCGGGATCTGGGGCCAACGTCCTGACTTTC. This sequence encodes CASSPKNAGSGANVLTF.